The clone carrying this TCR beta chain was counted between two and nine times. Antigen specificity is unknown. Graves' hyperthyroidism showing no ophthalmopathy progression within 18 months was considered stable. Clinical symptoms, serum thyroxine, TRAb, thyroid ultrasound and orbital computed tomography informed diagnoses. The sample belongs to a study of T cells in Graves' hyperthyroidism and ophthalmopathy. The study's findings and limits: Among clonotypes expanded in thyroid above 0.001, most were also found in blood. Ophthalmopathy was separated from stable hyperthyroidism by a 13 V-J model.

Researchers amplified the TCR beta CDR3 regions from RNA transcripts. First-round RT-PCR of the TCR CDR3 relied on the HTBI primer set. TCRdb analysed the multiplex PCR reads with MiXCR anew, one entry per CDR3 protein. In the table there are about 360,000 distinct CDR3 sequences, roughly 25% of which are singletons. Germline assignment: CDR1 SGHRS and CDR2 YFSETQ. Between the trimmed V and J ends, which lost 0 bases and 6 bases, there was a span of 14 bases. The CDR3 is 15 amino acids. This TCR came from a man aged 45-60 years with Graves' hyperthyroidism. The chain carries TRBV5-1 and TRBJ2-3; D possibly matches TRBD1 or TRBD2 (5 bases each). What was sequenced was blood. As DNA, the CDR3 is TGCGCCAGCAGCTTGGTGGGGACCTCCGAGGATACGCAGTATTTT. Protein sequence: CASSLVGTSEDTQYF.